This T cell receptor beta chain derives from a study of cytomegalovirus exposure and HLA in healthy donors. The study, taken as a whole, reports: Analysis was performed later, and it showed HLA-associated TCR beta chains to be more clonally expanded than equally common others. A later analysis linked 15,000 to 20,000 TCR beta sequences to HLA alleles at 0.05 false discovery rate. Some V segments (TRBV6-2 and TRBV6-3 among them) were excluded as indistinguishable. Presence/absence analysis assumed near-uniform sequencing depth across donors.

J gave up 5 bases and V 0 bases, and 4 bases lay outside the gene matches. In germline, CDR1 is MRHNA, CDR2 SNTAGT. There are 15 residues in the CDR3. PCR was performed using 60 Vbeta and 13 Jbeta primers. Method: immunoSEQ multiplex PCR; TCRdb's copy keeps in-frame clones and lacks some. The profile shows 55,000 to 85,000 clones, 78% of them singletons. A word on this clone: Its specificity is unknown.

Sequenced: PBMCs. The receptor was isolated from a man between 18 and 35 years old in good health and CMV-seropositive. The chain links TRBV6-4 to TRBJ2-3, with 8 bases identical to TRBD2. CDR3 loop: CASSDSGLGGDTQYF. CDR3 nucleotides: TGTGCCAGCAGTGACTCGGGACTAGGGGGAGATACGCAGTATTTT.